These 11 T cell receptor beta chains were sequenced from one sample in a study of Graves' ophthalmopathy and Graves' hyperthyroidism. CDR3 regions of TCR beta were amplified from RNA transcripts. Amplification began with first-round RT-PCR using HTBI primers, then second-round multiplex PCR was performed. Via MiXCR, TCRdb re-called the multiplex PCR reads, giving one row per CDR3 protein. The table lists hundreds of thousands of distinct CDR3 sequences, about 46% of them singletons. Sequenced: peripheral blood. Source of these receptors: an adult man with Graves' ophthalmopathy.

The chain's CDR3 is CASSSPVRARSSPLHF. The CDR3 DNA follows: TGTGCCAGCAGCTCCCCGGTAAGGGCGCGGAGCTCACCCCTCCACTTT. The rearrangement uses TRBV7-2 and TRBJ1-6; D is ambiguous. Trimming removed 4 bases at V and 10 bases at J, with 20 bases between. The CDR3 is 16 residues long. Germline CDR1 SGHTA, CDR2 FQGNSA. The whole variable domain, filled in from reference TRBV7-2 and TRBJ1-6, reads GAGVSQSPSNKVTEKGKDVELRCDPISGHTALYWYRQSLGQGLEFLIYFQGNSAPDKSGLPSDRFSAERTGGSVSTLTIQRTQQEDSAVYLCASSSPVRARSSPLHFGNGTRLTVT.

This clonotype was detected a few times. This chain joins TRBV20-1 and TRBJ2-6; no firm D call. The CDR3 is 15 amino acids. The V and J ends lost 3 bases and 0 bases respectively, with 9 bases between them. Germline V gene data show CDR1 as DFQATT and CDR2 as SNEGSKA (reference sequence). CDR3 coding DNA: TGCAGTGCTAGCGGTTTTGTCTCTGGGGCCAACGTCCTGACTTTC. Amino acid sequence: CSASGFVSGANVLTF.

The chain carries TRBV11-2 and TRBJ2-7, with a tentative D call TRBD2 (5 bases). V gave up 1 base and J gave up 2 bases, with 12 bases separating them. Germline CDR1 SGHAT, CDR2 FQNNGV. This CDR3 has 15 residues. This CDR3 is CASSLGPTGTYEQYF. CDR3 in DNA: TGTGCCAGCAGCTTAGGCCCCACCGGGACCTACGAGCAGTACTTC.

The genes are TRBV7-3 and TRBJ2-7; D unclear. Germline V gene data show CDR1 as SGHTA and CDR2 as FQGTGA. The CDR3 has 12 residues. With 2 bases removed from V and 6 bases from J, the gap between germline ends came to 8 bases. CDR3 coding DNA: TGTGCCAGCAGCTTAGTCACAGCCGAGCAGTACTTC. Its protein is CASSLVTAEQYF.

In this sample, this clonotype turned up a few times. The chain joins TRBV7-2 to TRBJ2-7, with 10 positions matching TRBD2. This CDR3 has 15 amino acids. The V and J ends lost 7 bases and 4 bases, in that order; junction bases with no gene match: 10. Germline values: CDR1 SGHTA, CDR2 FQGNSA. DNA for the CDR3: TGTGCCAGCACCTGGTCCCCTAGCGGGGGTTACGAGCAGTACTTC. Its translation is CASTWSPSGGYEQYF.

This clonotype showed up just a few times. This chain joins TRBV2 and TRBJ2-2; tentatively, D is TRBD2 (5 bases). The germline CDR1 and CDR2 sequences are SNHLY and FYNNEI. CDR3 length: 13 amino acids. Trimming cost V 11 bases and J 3 bases, with 13 bases left between them. The CDR3 sequence is CAHLRRYTGELFF. The CDR3 DNA follows: TGTGCCCACTTACGGAGGTACACCGGGGAGCTGTTTTTT.

The chain joins TRBV7-9 to TRBJ2-2, with D perhaps TRBD1 (6 bases). Germline loops: CDR1 SEHNR, CDR2 FQNEAQ (reference sequence). The CDR3 extends over 16 amino acids. The germline V and J ends were trimmed by 8 bases and 0 bases, with 16 bases remaining between them. CDR3 bases: TGTGCCAGCCAGACAGGTGGCAACTCGAACACCGGGGAGCTGTTTTTT. The encoded protein is CASQTGGNSNTGELFF.

The chain joins TRBV20-1 to TRBJ2-7; 13 nucleotides line up with TRBD2. The J call may not be correct, given that the DNA end is closer to TRBJ2-1. Per germline, CDR1 DFQATT and CDR2 SNEGSKA (reference sequence). The CDR3 contains 15 residues. The CDR3 DNA is TGCAGTGCTAGGGGACTAGCGGGAACTTACAATGAGCAGTTCTTC. This gives the protein CSARGLAGTYNEQFF.

This clonotype was recorded a few times. The chain is built from TRBV12-3 or TRBV12-4 and TRBJ2-5; possible D gene TRBD2, 7 bases. Trimming took 0 bases from V and 5 from J, leaving 13 bases between them. CDR3 length: 15 amino acids. As DNA, the CDR3 is TGTGCCAGCAGTTTAGCGCTGGGGAGGGGGGAGACCCAGTACTTC. Amino acids: CASSLALGRGETQYF.

V usage is TRBV3-1 and J usage is TRBJ1-5; D perhaps matches TRBD1 (6 bases). Per the germline V gene, CDR1 is LGHDT and CDR2 is YNNKEL (reference sequence). Trimming shortened V by 5 bases and J by 3 bases, and 11 bases separated the two germline ends. This CDR3 contains 14 residues. In DNA form, the CDR3 reads TGTGCCAGCAGCAACGGACAGATCAATCAGCCCCAGCATTTT. Residues: CASSNGQINQPQHF.

This chain connects TRBV6-4 to TRBJ1-5; D gene uncertain. Trimming pared 6 bases from V and 1 base from J, leaving 7 bases between. The CDR3 loop spans 13 amino acids. Germline-derived CDR1 and CDR2 are MRHNA and SNTAGT. CDR3 DNA: TGTGCCAGCAGAGACCCAAGCAATCAGCCCCAGCATTTT. As protein: CASRDPSNQPQHF.